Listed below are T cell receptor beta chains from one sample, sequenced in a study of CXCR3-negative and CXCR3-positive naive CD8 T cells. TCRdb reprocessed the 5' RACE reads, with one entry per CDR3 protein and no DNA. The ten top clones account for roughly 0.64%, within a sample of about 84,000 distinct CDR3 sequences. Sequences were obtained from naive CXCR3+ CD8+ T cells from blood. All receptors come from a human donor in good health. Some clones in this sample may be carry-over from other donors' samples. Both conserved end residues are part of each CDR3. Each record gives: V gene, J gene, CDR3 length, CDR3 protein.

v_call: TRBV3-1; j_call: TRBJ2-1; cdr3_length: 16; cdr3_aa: CASARISGGAPDEQFF
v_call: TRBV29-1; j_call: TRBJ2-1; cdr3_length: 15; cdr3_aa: CSVEGGTSGLDEQFF
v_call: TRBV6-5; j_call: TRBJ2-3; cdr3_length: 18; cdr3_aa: CASSYSSLAGGSTDTQYF
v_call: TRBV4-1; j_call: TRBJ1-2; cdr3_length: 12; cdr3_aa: CASSQEWGTYTF
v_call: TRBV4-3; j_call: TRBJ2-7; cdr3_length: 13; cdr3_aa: CASSQLREYEQYF
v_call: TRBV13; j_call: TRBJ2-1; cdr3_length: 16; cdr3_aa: CASSRFGSISYNEQFF
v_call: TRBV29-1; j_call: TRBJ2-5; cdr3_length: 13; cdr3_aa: CSVGGVGGETQYF
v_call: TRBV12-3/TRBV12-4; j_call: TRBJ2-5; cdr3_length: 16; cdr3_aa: CASSLSLGLQMETQYF
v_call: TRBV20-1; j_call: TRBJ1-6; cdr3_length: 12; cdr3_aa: CSARTDLSPLHF
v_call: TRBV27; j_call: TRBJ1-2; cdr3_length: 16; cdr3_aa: CASSLSGTGIHYGYTF
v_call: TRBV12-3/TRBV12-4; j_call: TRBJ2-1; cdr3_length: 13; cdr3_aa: CASSLRPFNEQFF
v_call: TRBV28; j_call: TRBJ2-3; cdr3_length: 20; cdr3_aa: CASSLRVLRPGEQNTDTQYF
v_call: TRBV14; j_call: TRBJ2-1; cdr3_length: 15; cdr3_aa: CASSQEALGYNEQFF
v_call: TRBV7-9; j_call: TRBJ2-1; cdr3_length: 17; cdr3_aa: CASSPGIPDGSYNEQFF
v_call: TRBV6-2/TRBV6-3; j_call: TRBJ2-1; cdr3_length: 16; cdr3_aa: CASSRGSGGIYNEQFF
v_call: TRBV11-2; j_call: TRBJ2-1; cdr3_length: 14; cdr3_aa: CASSQTSGANEQFF
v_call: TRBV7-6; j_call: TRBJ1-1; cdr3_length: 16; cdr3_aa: CASSLATFGEDTEAFF
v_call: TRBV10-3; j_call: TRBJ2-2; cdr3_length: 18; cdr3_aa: CAISESPVGSANTGELFF
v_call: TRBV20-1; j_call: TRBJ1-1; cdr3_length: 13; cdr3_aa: CSAVRGMSTEAFF
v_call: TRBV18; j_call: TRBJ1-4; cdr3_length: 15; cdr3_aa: CASSPTGGLGEKLFF
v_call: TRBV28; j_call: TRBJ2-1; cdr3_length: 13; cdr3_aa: CASSSGSYNEQFF
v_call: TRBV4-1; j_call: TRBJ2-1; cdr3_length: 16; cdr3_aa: CASSVVDSGFYNEQFF
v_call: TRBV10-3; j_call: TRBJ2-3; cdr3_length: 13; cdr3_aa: CAILAGGADTQYF
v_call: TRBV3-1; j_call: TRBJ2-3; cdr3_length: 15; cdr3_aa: CASSQGVGSTDTQYF
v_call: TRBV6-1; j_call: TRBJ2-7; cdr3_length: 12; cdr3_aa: CAVGTGLDEQYF
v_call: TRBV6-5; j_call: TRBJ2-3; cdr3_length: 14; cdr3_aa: CASSYIAATDTQYF
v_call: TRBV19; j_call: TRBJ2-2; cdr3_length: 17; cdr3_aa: CASSMFVYRGNTGELFF
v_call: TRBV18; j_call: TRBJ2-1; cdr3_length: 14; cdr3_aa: CASSDMGFYNEQFF
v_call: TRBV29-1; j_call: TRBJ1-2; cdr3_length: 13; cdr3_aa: CSVEFSGGFGYTF
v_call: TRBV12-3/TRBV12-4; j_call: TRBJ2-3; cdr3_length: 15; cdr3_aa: CASTPERGPTDTQYF
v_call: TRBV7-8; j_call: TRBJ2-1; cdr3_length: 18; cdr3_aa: CASSSGTSGGSSYNEQFF
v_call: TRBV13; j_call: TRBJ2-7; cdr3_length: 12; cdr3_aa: CASSFTGNEQYF
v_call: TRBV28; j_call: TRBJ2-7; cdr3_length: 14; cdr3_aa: CASSLTGVSYEQYF
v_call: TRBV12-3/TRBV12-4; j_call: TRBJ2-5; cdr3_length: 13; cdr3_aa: CASSLQGRETQYF
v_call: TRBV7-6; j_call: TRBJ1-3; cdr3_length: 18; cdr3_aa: CASSLASGSESSGNTIYF
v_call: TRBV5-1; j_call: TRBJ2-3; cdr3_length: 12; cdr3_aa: CASSWAADTQYF
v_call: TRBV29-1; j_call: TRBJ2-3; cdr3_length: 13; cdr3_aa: CSGCYGATDTQYF
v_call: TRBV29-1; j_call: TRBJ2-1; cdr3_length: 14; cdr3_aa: CSVAGTGDYNEQFF
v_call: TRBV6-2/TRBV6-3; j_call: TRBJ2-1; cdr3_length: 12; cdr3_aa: CASSYSNNEQFF
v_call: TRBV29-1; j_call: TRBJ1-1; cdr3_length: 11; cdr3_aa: CSVGQERGAFF
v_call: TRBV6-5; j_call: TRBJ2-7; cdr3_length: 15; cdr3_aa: CASSPGAGGVYEQYF
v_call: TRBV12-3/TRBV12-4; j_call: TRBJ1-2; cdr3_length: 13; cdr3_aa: CASSDTPDYGYTF
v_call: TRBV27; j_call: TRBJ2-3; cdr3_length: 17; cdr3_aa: CASSRSSGVGSTDTQYF
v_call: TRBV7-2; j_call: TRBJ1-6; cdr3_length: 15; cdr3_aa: CASSLVEGASSPLHF
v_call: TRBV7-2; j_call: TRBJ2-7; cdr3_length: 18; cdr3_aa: CASSPRGGTSGSGNEQYF
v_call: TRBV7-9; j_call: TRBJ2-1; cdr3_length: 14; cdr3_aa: CASSPTGQNNEQFF
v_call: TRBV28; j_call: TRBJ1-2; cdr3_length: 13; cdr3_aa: CASSLGINYGYTF
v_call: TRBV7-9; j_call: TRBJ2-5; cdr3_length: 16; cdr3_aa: CASIGSRTLGKETQYF
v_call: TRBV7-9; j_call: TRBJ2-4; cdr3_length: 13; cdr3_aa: CASSLHQEDIQYF
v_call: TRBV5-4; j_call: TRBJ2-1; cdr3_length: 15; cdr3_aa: CASSVGTGAYSEQFF
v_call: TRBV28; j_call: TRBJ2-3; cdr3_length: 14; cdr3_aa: CASSLGGETDTQYF
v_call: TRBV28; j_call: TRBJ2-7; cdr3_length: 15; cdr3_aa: CASSLGLAGIYEQYF
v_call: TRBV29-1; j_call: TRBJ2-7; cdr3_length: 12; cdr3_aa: CSVVDQVAEQYF
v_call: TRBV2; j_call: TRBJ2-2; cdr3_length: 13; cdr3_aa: CASSEYDTGELFF
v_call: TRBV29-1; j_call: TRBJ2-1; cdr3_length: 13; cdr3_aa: CSATDRGDNEQFF
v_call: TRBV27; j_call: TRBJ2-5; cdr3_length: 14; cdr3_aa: CASSSTASPETQYF
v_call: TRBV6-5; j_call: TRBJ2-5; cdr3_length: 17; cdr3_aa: CASSFPGGLAGEETQYF